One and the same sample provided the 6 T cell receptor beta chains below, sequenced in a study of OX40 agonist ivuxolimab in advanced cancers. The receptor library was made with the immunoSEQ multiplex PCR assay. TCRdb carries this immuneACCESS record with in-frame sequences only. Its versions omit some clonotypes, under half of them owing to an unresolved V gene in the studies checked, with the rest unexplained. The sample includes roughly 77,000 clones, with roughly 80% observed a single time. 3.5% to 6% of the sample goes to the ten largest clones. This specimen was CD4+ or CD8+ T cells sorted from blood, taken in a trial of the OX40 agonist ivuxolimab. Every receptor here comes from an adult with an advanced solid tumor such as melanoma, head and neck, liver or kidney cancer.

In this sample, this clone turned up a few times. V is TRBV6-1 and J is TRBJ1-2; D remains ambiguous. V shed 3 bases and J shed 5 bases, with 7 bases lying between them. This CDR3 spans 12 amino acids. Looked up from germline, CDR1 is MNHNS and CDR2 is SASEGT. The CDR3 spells CASSELAYGYTF. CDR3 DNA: TGTGCCAGCAGTGAGTTGGCGTATGGCTACACCTTC.

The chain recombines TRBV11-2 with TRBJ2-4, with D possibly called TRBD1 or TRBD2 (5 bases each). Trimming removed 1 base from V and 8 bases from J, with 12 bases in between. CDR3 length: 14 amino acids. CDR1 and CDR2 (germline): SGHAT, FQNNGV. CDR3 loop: CASSLGPGRDIQYF. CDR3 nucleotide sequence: TGTGCCAGCAGCTTAGGGCCAGGGCGGGACATTCAGTACTTC.

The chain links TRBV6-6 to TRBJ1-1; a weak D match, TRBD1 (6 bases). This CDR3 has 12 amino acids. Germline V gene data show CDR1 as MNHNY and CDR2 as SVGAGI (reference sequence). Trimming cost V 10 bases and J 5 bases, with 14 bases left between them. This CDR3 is CAIKQGGTEAFF. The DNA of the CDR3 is TGTGCCATCAAACAGGGTGGTACTGAAGCTTTCTTT.

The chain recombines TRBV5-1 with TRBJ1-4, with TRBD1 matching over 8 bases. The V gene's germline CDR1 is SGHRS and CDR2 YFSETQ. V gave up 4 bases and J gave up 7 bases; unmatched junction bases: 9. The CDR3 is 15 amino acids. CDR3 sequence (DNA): TGCGCCAGCAGCCCGGTGACAGGGGCGGGTGAAAAACTGTTTTTT. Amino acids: CASSPVTGAGEKLFF. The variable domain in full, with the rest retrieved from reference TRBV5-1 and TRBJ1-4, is KAGVTQTPRYLIKTRGQQVTLSCSPISGHRSVSWYQQTPGQGLQFLFEYFSETQRNKGNFPGRFSGRQFSNSRSEMNVSTLELGDSALYLCASSPVTGAGEKLFFGSGTQLSVL.

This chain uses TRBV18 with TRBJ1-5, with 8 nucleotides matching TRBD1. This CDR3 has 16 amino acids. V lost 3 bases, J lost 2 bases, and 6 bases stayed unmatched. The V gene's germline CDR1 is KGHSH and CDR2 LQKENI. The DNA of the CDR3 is TGTGCCAGCTCACCCACGACAGGGGTAGGCAATCAGCCCCAGCATTTT. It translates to CASSPTTGVGNQPQHF. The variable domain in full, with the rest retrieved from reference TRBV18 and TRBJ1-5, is NAGVMQNPRHLVRRRGQEARLRCSPMKGHSHVYWYRQLPEEGLKFMVYLQKENIIDESGMPKERFSAEFPKEGPSILRIQQVVRGDSAAYFCASSPTTGVGNQPQHFGDGTRLSIL.

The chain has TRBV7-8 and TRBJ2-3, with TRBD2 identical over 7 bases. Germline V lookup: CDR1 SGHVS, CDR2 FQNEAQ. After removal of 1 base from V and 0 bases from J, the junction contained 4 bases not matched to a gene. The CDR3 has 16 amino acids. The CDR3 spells CASSLGLAASTDTQYF. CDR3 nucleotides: TGTGCCAGCAGCTTAGGACTAGCAGCTAGCACAGATACGCAGTATTTT.